This is a list of T cell receptor beta chains from one sample in a study of T cell changes during pregnancy in multiple sclerosis. Measured with immunoSEQ multiplex PCR; TCRdb has only the in-frame clones, and not every one. The data contain tens of thousands of clones, roughly 93% of them singletons. The sequencing here drew on peripheral blood, taken after pregnancy. These TCRs come from a female donor with multiple sclerosis, enrolled in a pregnancy study. Both conserved end residues are part of each CDR3. D genes are given only for firm matches. Clone size, where shown, is once, few, many, or a class for clones that have expanded.

TRBV19	-	TRBJ2-3	-	CASSKGEGGTDTQYF	TGTGCCAGTAGTAAGGGGGAGGGCGGCACAGATACGCAGTATTTT
TRBV19	TRBD2	TRBJ2-7	-	CASSPQNLAGSSYEQYF	TGTGCCAGTAGTCCCCAAAATCTAGCGGGCAGCTCCTACGAGCAGTACTTC
TRBV28	TRBD1	TRBJ2-7	-	CASSLDPGTGWGEQYF	TGTGCCAGCAGCCTTGATCCCGGGACAGGGTGGGGCGAGCAGTACTTC
TRBV7-3	TRBD2	TRBJ2-5	-	CASSLIGWASGSPKQETQYF	TGTGCCAGCAGCTTAATCGGGTGGGCTAGCGGGAGTCCCAAGCAAGAGACCCAGTACTTC
TRBV18	TRBD1	TRBJ1-1	few	CASSPGQGVLNTEAFF	TGTGCCAGCTCACCAGGACAGGGAGTCCTGAACACTGAAGCTTTCTTT
TRBV15	-	TRBJ1-4	-	CATSRDQGRDEKLFF	TGTGCCACCAGCAGAGATCAGGGAAGAGATGAAAAACTGTTTTTT
TRBV7-8	TRBD1	TRBJ2-3	-	CASSPDRATDTQYF	TGTGCCAGCAGCCCAGACAGGGCCACAGATACGCAGTATTTT
TRBV2	TRBD2	TRBJ2-1	-	CASSEARGIEQFF	TGTGCCAGCAGTGAAGCGCGGGGGATTGAGCAGTTCTTC
TRBV7-2	-	TRBJ2-7	once	CASSHSGLNPYEQYF	TGTGCCAGCAGCCACTCGGGACTGAACCCCTACGAGCAGTACTTC
TRBV5-1	-	TRBJ2-3	-	CASSWKQGPLGTDTQYF	TGCGCCAGCAGCTGGAAACAGGGCCCCTTGGGCACAGATACGCAGTATTTT
TRBV7-6	-	TRBJ1-2	-	CASSRGEGDSYGYTF	TGTGCCAGCAGTCGAGGGGAGGGGGACTCCTATGGCTACACCTTC
TRBV6-1	-	TRBJ2-1	-	CASSWDSDNEQFF	TGTGCCAGCAGCTGGGACTCTGACAATGAGCAGTTCTTC
TRBV10-3	-	TRBJ1-5	-	CAISESEGAGQPQHF	TGTGCCATCAGTGAGTCGGAGGGAGCGGGGCAGCCCCAGCATTTT
TRBV6-5	-	TRBJ2-1	-	CASRMDGAYNEQFF	TGTGCCAGCAGGATGGACGGGGCCTACAATGAGCAGTTCTTC
TRBV4-3	-	TRBJ2-3	-	CASSPGRSTDTQYF	TGCGCCAGCAGCCCCGGGAGAAGCACAGATACGCAGTATTTT
TRBV5-4	-	TRBJ2-5	-	CASSLMGAGETQYF	TGTGCCAGCAGCTTAATGGGGGCTGGGGAGACCCAGTACTTC
TRBV7-9	-	TRBJ2-2	-	CASSNPTRGDTGELFF	TGTGCCAGCAGCAACCCGACACGGGGTGATACCGGGGAGCTGTTTTTT
TRBV6-5	TRBD1	TRBJ1-2	-	CASGTGAQVYGYTF	TGTGCCAGCGGTACAGGGGCGCAAGTCTATGGCTACACCTTC
TRBV19	TRBD1	TRBJ1-5	-	CASVPGQGPNQPQHF	TGTGCCAGCGTCCCGGGACAGGGACCCAATCAGCCCCAGCATTTT
TRBV7-6	-	TRBJ2-7	-	CASSPNGGEQYF	TGTGCCAGCAGCCCTAACGGAGGCGAGCAGTACTTC
TRBV7-2	-	TRBJ2-7	-	CASSSRDTYEQYF	TGTGCCAGCAGCTCCCGGGACACCTACGAGCAGTACTTC
TRBV28	-	TRBJ1-5	-	CASSPGVGQPQHF	TGTGCCAGCAGCCCAGGGGTGGGACAGCCCCAGCATTTT
TRBV19	-	TRBJ2-3	-	CASREPMTDTQYF	TGTGCCAGTAGGGAGCCGATGACAGATACGCAGTATTTT
TRBV27	-	TRBJ2-3	-	CASTSTDTQYF	TGTGCCAGCACTAGCACAGATACGCAGTATTTT
TRBV7-6	TRBD1	TRBJ1-2	-	CASSLGPGQGYYGYTF	TGTGCCAGCAGCTTAGGGCCGGGACAGGGGTACTATGGCTACACCTTC
TRBV19	-	TRBJ1-1	few	CASSMSGDTEAFF	TGTGCCAGTAGTATGTCAGGGGACACTGAAGCTTTCTTT
TRBV19	-	TRBJ1-1	-	CASSIRQGGTEAFF	TGTGCCAGTAGTATACGGCAGGGAGGAACTGAAGCTTTCTTT
TRBV6-6	TRBD1	TRBJ2-3	-	CASSRTGHTDTQYF	TGTGCCAGCAGTCGGACAGGGCACACAGATACGCAGTATTTT
TRBV4-2	TRBD2	TRBJ2-4	once	CASSQEGTSGRGADIQYF	TGTGCCAGCAGCCAAGAAGGGACTAGCGGGAGGGGGGCGGACATTCAGTACTTC
TRBV7-2	-	TRBJ1-2	once	CASSFTGSYGYTF	TGTGCCAGCAGCTTCACAGGTTCCTATGGCTACACCTTC
TRBV7-3	TRBD1	TRBJ1-3	once	CASSLIGTGSGNTIYF	TGTGCCAGCAGCTTAATCGGGACAGGCTCTGGAAACACCATATATTTT
TRBV19	TRBD1	TRBJ1-1	few	CASSMTGKTEAFF	TGTGCCAGTAGTATGACAGGGAAAACTGAAGCTTTCTTT
TRBV27	-	TRBJ2-2	-	CASSLRRDGELFF	TGTGCCAGCAGTTTACGGCGGGACGGGGAGCTGTTTTTT
TRBV5-6	-	TRBJ1-4	few	CASSVTGLTNEKLFF	TGTGCCAGCAGCGTAACAGGGCTTACTAATGAAAAACTGTTTTTT